Given below is one T cell receptor beta chain in context. The sample is drawn from a study of blood T cell repertoires in COVID-19. Original handling: Amplification with reference gene primers provided the estimates of nucleated cell counts. The protocol was immunoSEQ multiplex PCR, while the TCRdb copy is restricted to in-frame clones and leaves out a portion. The V and J calls and clone size are taken from that table; D and trimming were inferred from the DNA. The sample holds under 75,000 clones; more than 75% are singletons and the top ten take 50% to 55%. The CDR3 runs to 13 residues. Trimming cost V 7 bases and J 7 bases; bases outside gene matches: 4. CDR1 is LNHNV and CDR2 is YYDKDF in the germline V gene (reference sequence).

Sequenced material: peripheral blood. The clonotype was recovered from a woman aged 80 or older with acute or convalescent COVID-19. The V gene is TRBV15, the J gene TRBJ2-1; 10 nucleotides align to TRBD2. In nucleotides, the CDR3 is TGTGCCACCACCCTAGCGGGAGCAAATGAGCAGTTCTTC. It encodes CATTLAGANEQFF.